This T cell receptor (beta chain) was sequenced during a study of T cell clones after liver transplantation. At the level of the study: At least one year of complete immunosuppression withdrawal without enzymes over twice normal defined tolerance. General study findings and limits: A significant post-transplant drop in circulating graft-donor-reactive CD4 TCRbeta sequences occurred in most of the 8 subjects. Post-transplant time points were not standardized, so conclusions are preliminary.

A word on this clone: Its specificity is not known.

Profiling relied on immunoSEQ multiplex PCR, and the TCRdb table lists in-frame clones only, not all of them. The table includes 85,000 to 110,000 clones, 80% to 90% detected once. The germline V and J ends were trimmed by 3 bases and 8 bases, with 22 bases remaining between them. This CDR3 is built from 17 residues. Germline CDR1 MNHEY, CDR2 SMNVEV (reference sequence). The specimen comprised CD4+ T cells from blood, sampled 47 months after liver transplant. The source is a human patient who received a liver transplant. Some of the T cells might come from the graft donor. The genes are TRBV27 and TRBJ1-4; D is unclear. CDR3 DNA sequence: TGTGCCAGCAGTTTCGGTCAAAGTTACAGATCGGGAGAAAAACTGTTTTTT. Translated, it gives CASSFGQSYRSGEKLFF.